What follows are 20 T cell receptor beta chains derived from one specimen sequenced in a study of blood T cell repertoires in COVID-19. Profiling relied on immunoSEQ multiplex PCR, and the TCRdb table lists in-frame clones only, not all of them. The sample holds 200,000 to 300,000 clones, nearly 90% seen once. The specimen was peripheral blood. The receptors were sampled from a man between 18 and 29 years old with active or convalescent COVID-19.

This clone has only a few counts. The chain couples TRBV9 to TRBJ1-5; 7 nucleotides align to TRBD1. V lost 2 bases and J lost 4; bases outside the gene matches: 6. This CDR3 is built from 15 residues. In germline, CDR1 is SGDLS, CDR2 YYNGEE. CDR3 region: CASSVSDRRNQPQHF. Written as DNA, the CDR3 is TGTGCCAGCAGCGTCTCGGACAGGCGGAATCAGCCCCAGCATTTT.

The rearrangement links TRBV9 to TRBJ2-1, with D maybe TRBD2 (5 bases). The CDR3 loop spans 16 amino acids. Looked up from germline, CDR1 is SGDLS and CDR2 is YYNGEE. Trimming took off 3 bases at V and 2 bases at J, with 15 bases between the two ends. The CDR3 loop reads CASSAQAAGTYNEQFF. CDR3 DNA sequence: TGTGCCAGCAGCGCCCAGGCGGCGGGTACCTACAATGAGCAGTTCTTC.

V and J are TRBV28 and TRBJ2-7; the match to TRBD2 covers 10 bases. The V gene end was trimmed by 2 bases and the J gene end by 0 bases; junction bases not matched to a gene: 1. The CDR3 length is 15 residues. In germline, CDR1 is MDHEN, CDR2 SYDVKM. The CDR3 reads CASSLTSGISYEQYF. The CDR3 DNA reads TGTGCCAGCAGTTTAACTAGCGGGATCTCCTACGAGCAGTACTTC.

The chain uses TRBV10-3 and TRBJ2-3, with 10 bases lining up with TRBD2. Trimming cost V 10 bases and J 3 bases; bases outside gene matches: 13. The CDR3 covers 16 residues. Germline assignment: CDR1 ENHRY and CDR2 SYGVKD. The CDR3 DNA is TGTGCCACGGGCGGAGCGGGAGGGCGGCGGACAGATACGCAGTATTTT. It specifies CATGGAGGRRTDTQYF.

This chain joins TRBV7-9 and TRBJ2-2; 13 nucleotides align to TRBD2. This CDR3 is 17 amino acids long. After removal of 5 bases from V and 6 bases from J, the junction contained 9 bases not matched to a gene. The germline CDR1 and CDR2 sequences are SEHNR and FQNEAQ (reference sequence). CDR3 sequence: CASSPRPGTSGAGELFF. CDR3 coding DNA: TGTGCCAGCAGCCCCCGTCCCGGGACTAGCGGGGCCGGGGAGCTGTTTTTT.

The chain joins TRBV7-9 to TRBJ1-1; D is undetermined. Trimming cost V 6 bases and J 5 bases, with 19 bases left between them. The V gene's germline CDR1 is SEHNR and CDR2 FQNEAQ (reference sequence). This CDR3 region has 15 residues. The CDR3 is CASRSPTVVRTEAFF. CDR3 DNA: TGTGCCAGCAGATCACCTACGGTGGTGAGGACTGAAGCTTTCTTT.

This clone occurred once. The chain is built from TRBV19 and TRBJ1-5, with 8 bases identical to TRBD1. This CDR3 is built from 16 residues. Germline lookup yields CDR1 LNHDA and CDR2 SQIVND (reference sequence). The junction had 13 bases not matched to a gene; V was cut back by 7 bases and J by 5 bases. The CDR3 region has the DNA TGTGCCAGTATTCGGGTGGGACAGGTCGGCGATCAGCCCCAGCATTTT. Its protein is CASIRVGQVGDQPQHF.

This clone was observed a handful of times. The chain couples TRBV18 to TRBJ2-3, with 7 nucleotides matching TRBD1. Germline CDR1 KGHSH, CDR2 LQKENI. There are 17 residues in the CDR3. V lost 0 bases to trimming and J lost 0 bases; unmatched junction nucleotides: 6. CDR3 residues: CASSPPRRGPSTDTQYF. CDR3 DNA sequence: TGTGCCAGCTCACCACCGAGAAGGGGGCCTAGCACAGATACGCAGTATTTT.

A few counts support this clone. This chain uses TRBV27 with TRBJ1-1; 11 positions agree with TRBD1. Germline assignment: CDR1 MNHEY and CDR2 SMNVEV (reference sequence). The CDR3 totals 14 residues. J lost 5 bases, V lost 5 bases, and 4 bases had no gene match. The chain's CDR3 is CASSGTGGRTEAFF. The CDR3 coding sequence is TGTGCCAGCAGTGGGACAGGGGGTAGAACTGAAGCTTTCTTT.

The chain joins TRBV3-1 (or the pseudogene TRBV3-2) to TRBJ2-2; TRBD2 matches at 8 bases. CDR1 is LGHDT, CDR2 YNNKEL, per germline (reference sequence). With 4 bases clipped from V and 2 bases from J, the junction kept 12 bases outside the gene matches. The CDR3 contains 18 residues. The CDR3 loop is CASSLTFGGAANTGELFF. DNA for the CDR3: TGTGCCAGCAGCCTTACTTTCGGGGGGGCAGCTAACACCGGGGAGCTGTTTTTT.

The CDR3 DNA sequence: TGTGCCAGCTTATATACAGGGATCGGTGGCACTGAAGCTTTCTTT. Residues: CASLYTGIGGTEAFF. The chain has TRBV18 and TRBJ1-1; possibly TRBD1 for D (6 bases). Germline V gene sequence: CDR1 KGHSH, CDR2 LQKENI. CDR3 length: 15 amino acids. V lost 7 bases and J 4 bases, leaving 19 bases between the germline ends.

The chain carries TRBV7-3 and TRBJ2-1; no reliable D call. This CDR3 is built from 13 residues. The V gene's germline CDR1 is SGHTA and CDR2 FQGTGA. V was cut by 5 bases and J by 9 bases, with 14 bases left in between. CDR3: CASSKNTMAEQFF. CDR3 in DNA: TGTGCCAGCAGCAAAAATACGATGGCTGAGCAGTTCTTC.

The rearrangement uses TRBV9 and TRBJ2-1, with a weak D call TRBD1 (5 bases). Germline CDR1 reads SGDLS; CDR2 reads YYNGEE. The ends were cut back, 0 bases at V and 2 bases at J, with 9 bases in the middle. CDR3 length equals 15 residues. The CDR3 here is CASSVEGATYNEQFF. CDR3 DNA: TGTGCCAGCAGCGTAGAAGGGGCTACCTACAATGAGCAGTTCTTC. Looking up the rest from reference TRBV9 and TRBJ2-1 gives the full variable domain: DSGVTQTPKHLITATGQRVTLRCSPRSGDLSVYWYQQSLDQGLQFLIQYYNGEERAKGNILERFSAQQFPDLHSELNLSSLELGDSALYFCASSVEGATYNEQFFGPGTRLTVL.

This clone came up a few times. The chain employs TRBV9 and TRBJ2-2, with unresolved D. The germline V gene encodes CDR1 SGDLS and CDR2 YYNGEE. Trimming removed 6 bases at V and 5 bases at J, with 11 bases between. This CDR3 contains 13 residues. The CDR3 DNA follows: TGTGCCAGCAACCGAGGTGGGACCGGGGAGCTGTTTTTT. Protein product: CASNRGGTGELFF.

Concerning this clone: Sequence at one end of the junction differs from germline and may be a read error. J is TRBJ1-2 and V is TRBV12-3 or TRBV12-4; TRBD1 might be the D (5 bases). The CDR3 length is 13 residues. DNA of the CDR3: TGTGCCAGCAGCCCCGACAGCCTCTATGACTACACCTTC. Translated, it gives CASSPDSLYDYTF.

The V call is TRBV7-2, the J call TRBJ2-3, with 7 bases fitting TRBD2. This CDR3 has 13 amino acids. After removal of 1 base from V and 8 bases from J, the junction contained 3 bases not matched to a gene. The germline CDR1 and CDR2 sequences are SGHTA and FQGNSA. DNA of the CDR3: TGTGCCAGCAGCTTAGTTGGGGGGGGTACGCAGTATTTT. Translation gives CASSLVGGGTQYF.

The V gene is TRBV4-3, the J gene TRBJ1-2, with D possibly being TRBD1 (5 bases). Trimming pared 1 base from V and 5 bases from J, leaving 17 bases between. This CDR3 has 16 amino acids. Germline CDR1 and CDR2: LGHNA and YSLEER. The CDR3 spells CASSQVLGAGRYGYTF. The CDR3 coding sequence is TGCGCCAGCAGCCAAGTCCTAGGGGCCGGTAGGTATGGCTACACCTTC.

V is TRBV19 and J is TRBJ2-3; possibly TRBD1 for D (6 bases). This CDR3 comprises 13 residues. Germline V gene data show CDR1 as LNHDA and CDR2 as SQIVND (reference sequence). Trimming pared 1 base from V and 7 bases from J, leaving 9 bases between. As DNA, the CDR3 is TGTGCCAGTAGTATAGCAGGGGTCCATACGCAGTATTTT. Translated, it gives CASSIAGVHTQYF. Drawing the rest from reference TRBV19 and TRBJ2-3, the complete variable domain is DGGITQSPKYLFRKEGQNVTLSCEQNLNHDAMYWYRQDPGQGLRLIYYSQIVNDFQKGDIAEGYSVSREKKESFPLTVTSAQKNPTAFYLCASSIAGVHTQYFGPGTRLTVL.

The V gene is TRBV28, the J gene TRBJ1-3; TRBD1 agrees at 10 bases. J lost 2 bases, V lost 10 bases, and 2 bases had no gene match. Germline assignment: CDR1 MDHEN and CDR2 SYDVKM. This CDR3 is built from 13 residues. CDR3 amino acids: CATGQGAGNTIYF. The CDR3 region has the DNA TGTGCCACCGGACAGGGGGCTGGAAACACCATATATTTT.

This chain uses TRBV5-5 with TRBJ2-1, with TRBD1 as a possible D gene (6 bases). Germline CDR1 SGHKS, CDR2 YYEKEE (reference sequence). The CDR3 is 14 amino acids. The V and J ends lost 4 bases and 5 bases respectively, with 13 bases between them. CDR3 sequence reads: CASSRKDRHNEQFF. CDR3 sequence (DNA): TGTGCCAGCAGCCGAAAGGACAGACACAATGAGCAGTTCTTC.